This record looks at one T cell receptor beta chain sequence and its context. Its antigen remains unidentified. Vbeta (60) and Jbeta (13) primers were used in the PCR. Profiling relied on immunoSEQ multiplex PCR, and the TCRdb table lists in-frame clones only, not all of them. The data contain about 71,000 clones, approximately 70% of them singletons. The entry originates in a study of cytomegalovirus exposure and HLA in healthy donors. Study background: Genetic ancestry analysis placed around 76% of the 300 to 500 donors that were genotyped in the Caucasian-associated cluster. Study outcomes and limitations: Some V segments could not be told apart, so they were left out, TRBV6-2 and TRBV6-3 among them. Whilst most TCR sequences proved rare, a subset of public TCRs occurred across many donors.

Germline trimming cut 7 bases from V and 5 bases from J; bases unmatched to any gene: 13. This CDR3 has 15 amino acids. Germline V lookup: CDR1 SNHLY, CDR2 FYNNEI. What was sequenced was PBMCs. The receptor comes from a woman aged 50 to 60 in good health and CMV-seropositive. V and J are TRBV2 and TRBJ2-7; 8 bases align to TRBD2. The CDR3: CASTLSGGARNEQYF. CDR3 nucleotides: TGTGCCAGCACCTTATCGGGGGGGGCTAGGAACGAGCAGTACTTC.